This is a list of T cell receptor beta chains from one sample in a study of blood T cell repertoires in COVID-19. The protocol was immunoSEQ multiplex PCR, while the TCRdb copy is restricted to in-frame clones and leaves out a portion. Among roughly 60,000 clones listed, 55% to 75% were seen once. Sequenced: peripheral blood. All receptors derive from a woman between 65 and 79 years old with COVID-19, enrolled during active disease. Each CDR3 is given with its conserved first and last residue. The D gene is left open where the match is weak. Some rows mark clone size as missing; the rest say once, few, many or name a class of expanded clone.

CDR3 length	J gene	V gene	clone size	D gene	CDR3 DNA	CDR3 protein
13	TRBJ1-2	TRBV14	.	TRBD1	TGTGCCAGCAGCCGGGACAGGGACTATGGCTACACCTTC	CASSRDRDYGYTF
17	TRBJ2-2	TRBV5-4	few	TRBD2	TGTGCCAGCAGCGCCAGACTAGCGGGAGTGAACACCGGGGAGCTGTTTTTT	CASSARLAGVNTGELFF
15	TRBJ1-6	TRBV4-2	.	TRBD1	TGTGCCAGCAGCCAAGGTCGGGGACAGTATTCACCCCTCCACTTT	CASSQGRGQYSPLHF
13	TRBJ2-7	TRBV19	once	.	TGTGCCAGTAGTGCCGGGACAAGATACGAGCAGTACTTC	CASSAGTRYEQYF
15	TRBJ1-2	TRBV19	.	.	TGTGCCAGTAGTACCCTGCGGGACGTAAACTATGGCTACACCTTC	CASSTLRDVNYGYTF
15	TRBJ2-5	TRBV7-2	.	TRBD2	TGTGCCAGCAGCTTGACCGCGGGGGGGCTTCAGACCCAGTACTTC	CASSLTAGGLQTQYF
15	TRBJ1-4	TRBV6-7	.	.	TGTGCCAGCAGCCATGGCTGGGGGAGGAATGAAAAACTGTTTTTT	CASSHGWGRNEKLFF
17	TRBJ2-2	TRBV7-3	.	TRBD1	TGTGCCAGCAGCCCCGGTGGGCAGGGGGCGAGGGGCGGGGAGCTGTTTTTT	CASSPGGQGARGGELFF
11	TRBJ2-7	TRBV6-5	.	.	TGTGCCAGCATTTTACGGGGCGAGCAGTACTTC	CASILRGEQYF
17	TRBJ1-5	TRBV2	.	TRBD1	TGTGCCAGCAGTGCACAGGGGGCCCGAGGGTACAATCAGCCCCAGCATTTT	CASSAQGARGYNQPQHF
14	TRBJ2-5	TRBV7-8	few	.	TGTGCCAGCAGCTTGACAGGAGGCCAAGAGACCCAGTACTTC	CASSLTGGQETQYF
17	TRBJ1-1	TRBV19	.	.	TGTGCCAGTTGTGGAGGGAGGGAGGGAGGCTGGAACACTGAAGCTTTCTTT	CASCGGREGGWNTEAFF
14	TRBJ2-3	TRBV2	.	.	TGTGCCAGCAGTGCGGTTAGCGCCGAAGATACGCAGTATTTT	CASSAVSAEDTQYF
15	TRBJ2-1	TRBV7-3	.	TRBD2	TGTGCCAGCAGCTTAGGGCTAGCGGGAGGGTATGAGCAGTTCTTC	CASSLGLAGGYEQFF
15	TRBJ2-1	TRBV4-2	.	.	TGTGCCAGCAGCGTAAGCGGAGTCTCCTACAATGAGCAGTTCTTC	CASSVSGVSYNEQFF
15	TRBJ2-3	TRBV2	.	TRBD2	TGTGCCAGCAGCGAGGCTAGCGGGAGAGGGGATACGCAGTATTTT	CASSEASGRGDTQYF
14	TRBJ1-3	TRBV2	.	.	TGTGCCAGCAGTCATCCGGTCGCTGGAAACACCATATATTTT	CASSHPVAGNTIYF
11	TRBJ2-5	TRBV6-2/TRBV6-3	.	.	TGTGCCAGCAGTTTAGAAGAGACCCAGTACTTC	CASSLEETQYF
16	TRBJ2-3	TRBV5-1	.	TRBD2	TGCGCCAGCAGCTTGGTCTCTAGCGGGGGGTTAGATACGCAGTATTTT	CASSLVSSGGLDTQYF
16	TRBJ2-2	TRBV6-6	.	TRBD2	TGTGCCAGCAGTCCGACTAGCGGGGGGAACACCGGGGAGCTGTTTTTT	CASSPTSGGNTGELFF
17	TRBJ2-6	TRBV11-3	.	TRBD1	TGTGCCAGCAGCTTAATAGGGGGCTATCCTGGGGCCAACGTCCTGACTTTC	CASSLIGGYPGANVLTF
15	TRBJ1-4	TRBV4-2	.	.	TGTGCCAGCAGCAAAGACCCATGGGCTAGGGGTGATGTGTTTTTT	CASSKDPWARGDVFF
18	TRBJ1-1	TRBV2	.	TRBD1	TGTGCCAGCAGTGAAGCGGAGGGGACAGGAAGGTGGAAAACTGAAGCTTTCTTT	CASSEAEGTGRWKTEAFF
15	TRBJ2-2	TRBV19	.	TRBD1	TGTGCCAGTAGCTATTGGCAGGGGGAAACCGGGGAGCTGTTTTTT	CASSYWQGETGELFF
15	TRBJ2-5	TRBV6-2/TRBV6-3	.	.	TGTGCCAGCAGTTACCAGAGCGGGTACCAAGAGACCCAGTACTTC	CASSYQSGYQETQYF
14	TRBJ1-5	TRBV2	.	.	TGTGCCAGCAGTCGACAGACTAGCAATCAGCCCCAGCATTTT	CASSRQTSNQPQHF
14	TRBJ2-3	TRBV6-5	.	.	TGTGCCACCAAGTTAGGGGATAGCACAGATACGCAGTATTTT	CATKLGDSTDTQYF
15	TRBJ1-6	TRBV7-2	.	.	TGTGCCAGCAGCTTAGGAGACTCTAGAAATTCACCCCTCCACTTT	CASSLGDSRNSPLHF
17	TRBJ1-5	TRBV4-2	.	.	TGTGCCAGCAGCCAAGGGCACGGCGGAGTCGGCAATCAGCCCCAGCATTTT	CASSQGHGGVGNQPQHF
15	TRBJ1-6	TRBV9	.	.	TGTGCCAGCAGCCTGGGGGGAGCGGGTAATTCACCCCTCCACTTT	CASSLGGAGNSPLHF
14	TRBJ2-5	TRBV24-1	few	TRBD2	TGTGCCACTAGCAGGGCGGGAGCCCAGGAGACCCAGTACTTC	CATSRAGAQETQYF
12	TRBJ1-5	TRBV15	large	.	TGTGCCACCCAAGGGGGCAATCAGCCCCAGCATTTT	CATQGGNQPQHF
13	TRBJ2-7	TRBV7-2	once	.	TGTGCCAGCAGCGGCACAAACTCCTACGAGCAGTACTTC	CASSGTNSYEQYF
14	TRBJ2-2	TRBV6-4	.	.	TGTGCCAGCTCCAGGGACAAATTTACCGGGGAGCTGTTTTTT	CASSRDKFTGELFF
15	TRBJ1-6	TRBV4-1	.	.	TGCGCCAGCAGCCAAGGGGGGACACGGAATTCACCCCTCCACTTT	CASSQGGTRNSPLHF
14	TRBJ2-5	TRBV7-9	.	.	TGTGCCAGCAGCTGGAGGGGGCGCCGGGAGACCCAGTACTTC	CASSWRGRRETQYF
14	TRBJ1-5	TRBV6-5	.	TRBD1	TGTGCCAGCAGGCAGACAGGGGTCAATCAGCCCCAGCATTTT	CASRQTGVNQPQHF
13	TRBJ2-7	TRBV9	.	.	TGTGCCAGCAGCGTCGGGCCGAGTACAGGTCTGTACTTC	CASSVGPSTGLYF
15	TRBJ2-1	TRBV5-6	.	TRBD2	TGTGCCAGCAGCCTAAGACTAGCGGGGTCCAATGAGCAGTTCTTC	CASSLRLAGSNEQFF
12	TRBJ1-1	TRBV5-6	.	.	TGTGCCAGCAGCTTGGGATGGAGTGGGGCTTTCTTT	CASSLGWSGAFF
15	TRBJ2-3	TRBV7-2	.	.	TGTGCCAGCAGCTTGAGACAGCCAGGCACAGATACGCAGTATTTT	CASSLRQPGTDTQYF
13	TRBJ1-2	TRBV3-1/TRBV3-2	many	.	TGTGCCAGCAGCCGAAAGGAGAGCTATGGCTACACCTTC	CASSRKESYGYTF
13	TRBJ1-5	TRBV7-9	once	.	TGTGCCAGCAGCCGGTCGAATGATCAGCCCCAGCATTTT	CASSRSNDQPQHF
13	TRBJ2-5	TRBV5-1	once	.	TGCGCCAGCAGCTTGTGGGCAGGAGAGACCCAGTACTTC	CASSLWAGETQYF
13	TRBJ1-1	TRBV4-3	.	.	TGCGCCAGCAGCCGAACAGCGAACACTGAAGCTTTCTTT	CASSRTANTEAFF